This paragraph covers one T cell receptor beta chain sequence. The antigen is undetermined. This specimen comes from a study of cytomegalovirus exposure and HLA in healthy donors. Findings and limits, study-wide: Earlier results showed most TCR beta V segments being productive about 90% or about 30% of the time. TCR beta chain V- and J-gene trimming was linked, in a later analysis, to a missense variant in DCLRE1C.

PCR amplification relied on 60 Vbeta primers (plus 13 Jbeta primers). Sequencing was performed with immunoSEQ multiplex PCR; in TCRdb, only in-frame clones are kept and a portion is missing. The sample includes over 200,000 clones, about 89% seen only once; the top ten take roughly 1%. In germline, CDR1 is LGHNA, CDR2 YNFKEQ. The length of the CDR3 is 14 residues. J lost 3 bases, V lost 4 bases, and 1 base had no gene match. This sequence joins TRBV4-2 and TRBJ2-1; 9 bases match TRBD1. This TCR was recovered from a woman aged 18-35 years in good health and CMV-seronegative. The material sequenced was PBMCs. The CDR3 DNA reads TGTGCCAGCAGCCGGGACAGGGTCTACAATGAGCAGTTCTTC. Translation: CASSRDRVYNEQFF.